This section outlines one TCR beta chain sequence together with its context. Antigen: not known. The authors divided CD4+ cells into CD45RA+ naive and CD45RA-negative memory subsets. This specimen belongs to a study of shared clonotypes between healthy human individuals. General study results and limits: Sampling covered nothing but blood. Tissue TCR repertoires likely differ from those found in blood. Clonotypes shared by all four sorted-subset donors had higher generation probabilities than non-shared clonotypes.

The CDR3 consists of 13 residues. The ends lost 10 bases at V and 1 base at J; junction bases unmatched: 2. CDR1 ENHRY and CDR2 SYGVKD come from the germline V gene. Several immunoSEQ 96-well plates shared each subset's DNA, each plate a replicate. Clones were sequenced by immunoSEQ multiplex PCR, and TCRdb holds only the in-frame ones, with some missing. Found here are 1.4 million or so clones, just under 99% of them singletons; the top ten hold roughly 0.35%. This chain joins TRBV10-3 and TRBJ2-3; TRBD2 aligns across 10 bases. The TCR originated in a man between 25 and 39 years old in good health. The sequenced sample was naive CD4+ T cells sorted from blood. Subset defined: CD45RA+ positively selected. The CDR3 region is CATGTSGTDTQYF. The CDR3, as DNA: TGTGCCACCGGGACTAGCGGCACAGATACGCAGTATTTT.